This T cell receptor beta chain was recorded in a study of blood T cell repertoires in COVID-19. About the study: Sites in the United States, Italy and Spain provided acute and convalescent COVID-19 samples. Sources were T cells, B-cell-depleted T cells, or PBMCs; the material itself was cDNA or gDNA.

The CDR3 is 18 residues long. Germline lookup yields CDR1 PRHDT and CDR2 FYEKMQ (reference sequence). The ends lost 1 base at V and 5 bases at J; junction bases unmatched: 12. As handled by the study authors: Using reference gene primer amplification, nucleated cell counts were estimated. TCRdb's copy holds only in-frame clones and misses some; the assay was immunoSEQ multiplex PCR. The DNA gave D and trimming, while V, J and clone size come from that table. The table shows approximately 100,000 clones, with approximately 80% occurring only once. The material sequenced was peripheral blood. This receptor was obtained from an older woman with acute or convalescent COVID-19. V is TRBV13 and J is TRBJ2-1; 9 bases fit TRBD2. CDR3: CASSLERPLAGSHNEQFF. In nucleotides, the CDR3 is TGTGCCAGCAGCTTAGAGCGCCCTCTAGCGGGGAGCCACAATGAGCAGTTCTTC.